The 9 T cell receptor beta chains in this list originate from one sample, sequenced in a study of graft-versus-host responses after intestinal transplantation (TCRdb year 2021). Library construction relied on the immunoSEQ multiplex PCR assay. The table comes from immuneACCESS by way of TCRdb, which keeps in-frame sequences with V and J called. Part of the clones is missing from these tables; in studies checked, under half for an unresolved V gene and the rest for unknown reasons. Within this sample are about 38,000 clones, with roughly 80% of them counted one time only. The ten biggest clones cover 3.5% of the sample. The starting material was PBMCs, obtained about 1,000 days after transplant. The receptors originated from a human patient who received an intestinal transplant, so some T cells may come from the graft donor.

This chain links TRBV6-5 with TRBJ2-1; 13 nucleotides align to TRBD2. The CDR3 is 16 residues long. Germline V gene sequence: CDR1 MNHEY, CDR2 SVGAGI. Trimming took 2 bases from V and 6 from J; bases not matched to a gene: 4. DNA for the CDR3: TGTGCCAGCAGTTACAGACTAGCGGGAGGTCCCAATGAGCAGTTCTTC. This sequence encodes CASSYRLAGGPNEQFF.

The rearrangement uses TRBV7-8 and TRBJ2-7; possibly TRBD2 for D (5 bases). There are 13 residues in the CDR3. V lost 0 bases and J lost 2, with 5 bases in between. Germline loops: CDR1 SGHVS, CDR2 FQNEAQ. The DNA of the CDR3 is TGTGCCAGCAGCTTAGCGAGGGCCTACGAGCAGTACTTC. It encodes CASSLARAYEQYF.

This sequence joins TRBV5-4 and TRBJ2-7, with 8 nucleotides matching TRBD1. From germline, CDR1 is SGHNT and CDR2 YYREEE (reference sequence). The CDR3 has 14 residues. Trimming at V came to 2 bases and at J to 6 bases, leaving 7 bases not matched to a gene. The DNA for the CDR3 is TGTGCCAGCAGCTTTCTTCAGGGGGCGCGCGAGCAGTACTTC. Its translation is CASSFLQGAREQYF.

The chain combines TRBV6-1 with TRBJ2-1; TRBD1 might be the D (6 bases). V was pared by 4 bases and J by 10 bases, with 17 bases between. Germline V gene lookup returns CDR1 MNHNS and CDR2 SASEGT. The CDR3 has 14 residues. CDR3 in amino acids: CASSVETTGREQFF. The DNA of the CDR3 is TGTGCCAGCAGTGTTGAGACCACAGGGCGGGAGCAGTTCTTC.

The rearrangement uses TRBV10-3 and TRBJ1-5; 9 nucleotides match TRBD1. Losses at the gene ends were 2 bases for V and 1 base for J; bases not matched to a gene: 0. CDR1 and CDR2 from the germline V gene are ENHRY and SYGVKD. CDR3 length: 15 amino acids. The CDR3 DNA follows: TGTGCCATCAGTGAGGACAGGGGGAGCAATCAGCCCCAGCATTTT. Translated, it gives CAISEDRGSNQPQHF.

V gene TRBV7-9 combines with J gene TRBJ1-1; D ambiguous. CDR1 is SEHNR and CDR2 is FQNEAQ in the germline V gene (reference sequence). Trimming stripped 3 bases from V and 7 bases from J, with 18 bases between. The CDR3 loop spans 15 amino acids. In DNA form, the CDR3 reads TGTGCCAGCAGCTTCGGGATTTCCCGGGCGGGTGAAGCTTTCTTT. It translates to CASSFGISRAGEAFF.

The chain employs TRBV7-2 and TRBJ1-2; TRBD1 aligns across 8 bases. CDR1 is SGHTA and CDR2 is FQGNSA in the germline V gene. The CDR3 contains 17 residues. J lost 8 bases, V lost 1 base, and 15 bases had no gene match. The CDR3 bases are TGTGCCAGCAGCTTAGTAACCAACCAGGGACAGGTGAGCGGCTACACCTTC. It specifies CASSLVTNQGQVSGYTF.

V and J are TRBV29-1 and TRBJ1-2; 11 bases are shared with TRBD1. The CDR3 is 13 amino acids. CDR1 is SQVTM, CDR2 ANQGSEA, per germline. The junction had 4 bases not matched to a gene; V was cut back by 4 bases and J by 6 bases. The CDR3 here is CSVGGQGADGYTF. The CDR3 DNA follows: TGCAGCGTTGGAGGACAGGGGGCGGATGGCTACACCTTC.

About this clone itself: Additional DNA sequences in this sample encode the identical CDR3. The chain carries TRBV7-8 and TRBJ2-3, with D possibly being TRBD1 (7 bases). The V and J ends lost 2 bases and 2 bases respectively, with 14 bases between them. CDR1 and CDR2 from the germline V gene are SGHVS and FQNEAQ. The CDR3 covers 16 residues. In DNA form, the CDR3 reads TGTGCCAGCAGCTTACTAGCAGGGGGGCCCACAGATACGCAGTATTTT. The encoded protein is CASSLLAGGPTDTQYF.